This entry describes one T cell receptor beta chain. The Seattle patients, enrolled during active infection, were followed longitudinally. TCRdb's table, derived via immunoSEQ multiplex PCR, lists solely in-frame clones and lacks some. The sample contains roughly 180,000 clones, over 80% of which appear only once. The data belong to a study of blood T cell repertoires in COVID-19. Study-wide context: Collection of acute and convalescent COVID-19 samples took place in the United States, Italy and Spain.

This clonotype was sampled from a middle-aged woman with COVID-19, enrolled during active disease. The sample was peripheral blood.

CDR3 nucleotide sequence: TGTGCCAGCAGCTATGGTCCAGGGTATCAGCCCCAGCATTTT. Translation: CASSYGPGYQPQHF. This sequence joins TRBV7-9 and TRBJ1-5; D might be TRBD1 (5 bases). This CDR3 contains 14 residues. CDR1 is SEHNR, CDR2 FQNEAQ, per germline (reference sequence). Between the trimmed V and J ends, which lost 4 bases and 5 bases, there was a span of 12 bases. Full variable domain (remainder filled in from reference TRBV7-9 and TRBJ1-5): DTGVSQNPRHKITKRGQNVTFRCDPISEHNRLYWYRQTLGQGPEFLTYFQNEAQLEKSRLLSDRFSAERPKGSFSTLEIQRTEQGDSAMYLCASSYGPGYQPQHFGDGTRLSIL.